The rows below give T cell receptor beta chains drawn from one sample of a study of blood T cell repertoires in COVID-19. Clones were sequenced by immunoSEQ multiplex PCR, and TCRdb holds only the in-frame ones, with some missing. The sample includes some 160,000 clones, approximately 80% seen only once; the top ten take approximately 15%. The sequenced material came from peripheral blood. The receptors originated from an elderly woman with acute or convalescent COVID-19. Both conserved end residues are part of each CDR3. A D gene is named only where the DNA matches it firmly. Expanded clones get a size class; other rows say once, few or many, or leave the size out.

J,size,V,D,DNA,CDR3
TRBJ2-5,-,TRBV5-4,-,TGTGCCAGCAGCTTCGGGAACCAAGAGACCCAGTACTTC,CASSFGNQETQYF
TRBJ1-3,-,TRBV6-5,TRBD1,TGTGCCAGCAGCTTCCGGGACAGCTCTGGAAACACCATATATTTT,CASSFRDSSGNTIYF
TRBJ2-1,-,TRBV27,-,TGTGCCAGCAGTTCTCCTAGACAGAGTCCGAACAATGAGCAGTTCTTC,CASSSPRQSPNNEQFF
TRBJ1-5,-,TRBV10-3,-,TGTGCCATCAGTGAGTCCCAGGGGAATCAGCCCCAGCATTTT,CAISESQGNQPQHF
TRBJ2-2,few,TRBV2,-,TGTGCCAGCAGGGACACCTACACCGGGGAGCTGTTTTTT,CASRDTYTGELFF
TRBJ2-7,-,TRBV2,TRBD1,TGTGCCAGCAGGACAGGGGAAGGATCCTACGAGCAGTACTTC,CASRTGEGSYEQYF
TRBJ1-2,-,TRBV5-1,-,TGCGCCAGCAGCGGCAACTGGGGCGAAGATGGCTACACCTTC,CASSGNWGEDGYTF
TRBJ2-1,-,TRBV15,-,TGTGCCACCAGCAGAGTAAGAGGGATTGGATCCACCAAGCAGTTCTTC,CATSRVRGIGSTKQFF
TRBJ1-5,few,TRBV9,TRBD1,TGTGCCAGCAGCGTAGGACAGGGTAGGGGACAGCCCCAGCATTTT,CASSVGQGRGQPQHF
TRBJ2-3,-,TRBV9,TRBD2,TGTGCCAGCAGCGTTAGCGGGGCCACCACAGATACGCAGTATTTT,CASSVSGATTDTQYF
TRBJ1-1,few,TRBV4-1,-,TGCGCCAGCAGCCAGGGCGAGACAGAGAACACTGAAGCTTTCTTT,CASSQGETENTEAFF
TRBJ2-7,-,TRBV4-1,-,TGCGCCAGCGCCCTAGGGAGTGCAGACGAGCAGTACTTC,CASALGSADEQYF
TRBJ2-5,-,TRBV7-2,TRBD1,TGTGCCAGCAGCTTAGACAGGGGAGAGACCCAGTACTTC,CASSLDRGETQYF
TRBJ2-4,-,TRBV7-9,-,TGTGCCAGCAGCTTTAAGGGAGGGGGAAACATTCAGTACTTC,CASSFKGGGNIQYF
TRBJ1-2,once,TRBV19,-,TGTGCCAGTAGTATCAGGACACCAATTATATATGGCTACACCTTC,CASSIRTPIIYGYTF
TRBJ1-5,-,TRBV5-4,TRBD1,TGTGCCAGCAGCTTGGAGGGGGCGCGTCAGCCCCAGCATTTT,CASSLEGARQPQHF
TRBJ1-1,once,TRBV28,TRBD1,TGTGCCAGCAGTCCAACCGGACAGGAGAACACTGAAGCTTTCTTT,CASSPTGQENTEAFF
TRBJ1-5,-,TRBV5-6,-,TGTGCCAGCAGCTTGCAGGGGTTGAATCAGCCCCAGCATTTT,CASSLQGLNQPQHF
TRBJ1-1,-,TRBV10-2,TRBD1,TGCGCCAGCAGGGGGGACAGGGTGGTAGCTTTCTTT,CASRGDRVVAFF
TRBJ1-5,-,TRBV28,TRBD1,TGTGCCGGCGGGACAGGGTTTCAGCCCCAGCATTTT,CAGGTGFQPQHF
TRBJ2-2,-,TRBV24-1,-,TGTGCCACCAGTGAACCGCCGGGAACCACCGGGGAGCTGTTTTTT,CATSEPPGTTGELFF
TRBJ2-1,-,TRBV7-9,-,TGTGCCAGCAGCTTCGCTGGTCGGGAGTGGAATGAGCAGTTCTTC,CASSFAGREWNEQFF
TRBJ2-7,-,TRBV5-1,-,TGCGCCAGCAGCTTGGCCGCAGGGTATCGTGGCGAGCAGTACTTC,CASSLAAGYRGEQYF